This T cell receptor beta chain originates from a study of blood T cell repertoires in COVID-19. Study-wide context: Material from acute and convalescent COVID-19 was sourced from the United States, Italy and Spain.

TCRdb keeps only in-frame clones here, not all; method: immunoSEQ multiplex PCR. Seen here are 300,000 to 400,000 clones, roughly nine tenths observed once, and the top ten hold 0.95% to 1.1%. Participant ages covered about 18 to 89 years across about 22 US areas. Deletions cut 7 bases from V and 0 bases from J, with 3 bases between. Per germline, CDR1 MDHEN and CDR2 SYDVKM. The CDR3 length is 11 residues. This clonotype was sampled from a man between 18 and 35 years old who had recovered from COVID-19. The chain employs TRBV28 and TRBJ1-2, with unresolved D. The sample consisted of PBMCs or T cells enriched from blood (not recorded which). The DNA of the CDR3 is TGTGCCAGCATCACTAACTATGGCTACACCTTC. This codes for CASITNYGYTF.